This T cell receptor beta chain emerged from a study of OX40 agonist ivuxolimab in advanced cancers. Study context: In this cohort, patients received ivuxolimab, an agonistic anti-OX40 (CD134) antibody.

Using immunoSEQ multiplex PCR, the repertoire was profiled, and TCRdb retains in-frame clones only, with some absent. The table includes 15,000 or so clones, about 77% detected once. The CDR3 is made up of 15 amino acids. Trimming cost V 7 bases and J 8 bases, with 21 bases left between them. Germline values: CDR1 MNHEY, CDR2 SMNVEV (reference sequence). The chain uses TRBV27 and TRBJ2-1, with D perhaps matching TRBD2 (5 bases). The material was CD4+ or CD8+ T cells sorted from blood, obtained in a trial of the OX40 agonist ivuxolimab. This receptor was obtained from an adult with an advanced solid tumor such as melanoma, head and neck, liver or kidney cancer. CDR3 sequence reads: CASTSGETPNDEQFF. CDR3 sequence (DNA): TGTGCCAGCACATCCGGGGAGACACCAAACGATGAGCAGTTCTTC.